A single sample gave rise to the 20 T cell receptor beta chains below, sequenced in a study of persistence of HIV-infected CD4 T cells. The stimulus was an HIV-1 Gag 15-mer peptide pool, about 1 ug/peptide/mL. CD40L-negative CD69-negative CD45RO-high memory CD4+ T cells were sorted as populations depleted of antigen-responding cells. The immunoSEQ assay was version 4, run in survey mode. The protocol was immunoSEQ multiplex PCR, while the TCRdb copy is restricted to in-frame clones and leaves out a portion. Among 30,000 to 35,000 clones listed, 82% were seen once. Antigen specificity for these receptors is unknown. Sequencing used CD4+ T cells sorted from PBMCs after roughly 18-hour stimulation, obtained from a patient who received antiretroviral therapy. These receptors were obtained from an adult woman with HIV who was CMV-seropositive.

The chain is built from TRBV4-3 and TRBJ1-1, with D tentatively TRBD1 (6 bases). Trimming stripped 3 bases from V and 1 base from J, with 9 bases between. CDR3 length: 14 amino acids. Germline V CDR1 and CDR2: LGHNA, YSLEER. The DNA for the CDR3 is TGCGCCAGCAGCCACGGACAGACGAACACTGAAGCTTTCTTT. Translation: CASSHGQTNTEAFF.

The gene calls are TRBV19 and TRBJ2-1; D perhaps matches TRBD1 (6 bases). The CDR3 totals 15 residues. The V and J ends lost 6 bases and 3 bases respectively, with 15 bases between them. The germline V gene encodes CDR1 LNHDA and CDR2 SQIVND (reference sequence). The CDR3 bases are TGTGCCAGTAGGAAAACGGACAGCTACTACAATGAGCAGTTCTTC. Amino acids: CASRKTDSYYNEQFF.

This clone was observed a few times. This rearrangement joins TRBV7-9 to TRBJ2-7, with 8 bases lining up with TRBD1. The CDR3 length is 15 residues. The germline V gene encodes CDR1 SEHNR and CDR2 FQNEAQ (reference sequence). J was trimmed by 6 bases and V by 4 bases; bases with no gene match: 11. In DNA, the CDR3 is TGTGCCAGCAGCTCGCGAGGGACAGGAATGGGCGAGCAGTACTTC. Translating it yields CASSSRGTGMGEQYF.

A note on this clone: Additional DNA sequences in this sample encode the identical CDR3. The chain uses TRBV4-3 and TRBJ1-5; TRBD1 might be the D (6 bases). V gave up 0 bases and J gave up 2 bases, with 11 bases separating them. Germline assignment: CDR1 LGHNA and CDR2 YSLEER. The CDR3 loop spans 16 amino acids. The CDR3 DNA reads TGCGCCAGCAGCCAAGACCTTAGGGGGGGCAATCAGCCCCAGCATTTT. As protein: CASSQDLRGGNQPQHF.

This clone was seen only once. The chain recombines TRBV7-2 with TRBJ1-6; D is unclear. The V end was cut by 1 base, the J end by 1 base, with 5 bases between. Germline CDR1 and CDR2: SGHTA and FQGNSA. This CDR3 region has 15 residues. CDR3 sequence: CASSLGRSYNSPLHF. DNA of the CDR3: TGTGCCAGCAGCTTAGGCAGGTCCTATAATTCACCCCTCCACTTT.

The chain carries TRBV2 and TRBJ2-5; D gene uncertain. The germline V gene encodes CDR1 SNHLY and CDR2 FYNNEI. The CDR3 runs 16 residues. Trimming cost V 2 bases and J 5 bases, with 18 bases left between them. CDR3 nucleotide sequence: TGTGCCAGCAGTGAACAGGACGGTGGGCTTGAGGAGACCCAGTACTTC. This translates into CASSEQDGGLEETQYF.

The chain employs TRBV28 and TRBJ2-1; 10 bases match TRBD2. CDR3 size: 13 residues. V trimming: 6 bases; J trimming: 16 bases; junction bases outside the gene matches: 12. Looked up from germline, CDR1 is MDHEN and CDR2 is SYDVKM. The CDR3 nucleotides are TGTGCCAGCAGCCCTTCCAGCGGGAGGGGAGTTTTCTTC. It encodes CASSPSSGRGVFF. Full variable domain (remainder filled in from reference TRBV28 and TRBJ2-1): DVKVTQSSRYLVKRTGEKVFLECVQDMDHENMFWYRQDPGLGLRLIYFSYDVKMKEKGDIPEGYSVSREKKERFSLILESASTNQTSMYLCASSPSSGRGVFFGPGTRLTVL.

The genes are TRBV5-1 and TRBJ1-5; D call uncertain. This CDR3 has 15 residues. The germline V and J ends were trimmed by 0 bases and 3 bases, with 10 bases remaining between them. Germline CDR1 reads SGHRS; CDR2 reads YFSETQ. The CDR3 protein is CASSLGGNDNQPQHF. DNA of the CDR3: TGCGCCAGCAGCTTGGGGGGAAACGACAATCAGCCCCAGCATTTT.

V is TRBV28 and J is TRBJ2-7; maybe TRBD1 (5 bases). In germline, CDR1 is MDHEN, CDR2 SYDVKM. V lost 4 bases and J 2 bases, leaving 9 bases between the germline ends. CDR3 length: 13 residues. The DNA for the CDR3 is TGTGCCAGCAGTTATGGGGCTACCTACGAGCAGTACTTC. The encoded protein is CASSYGATYEQYF.

The V and J genes are TRBV7-2 and TRBJ2-3, with 11 bases identical to TRBD2. V lost 1 base and J lost 3; bases outside the gene matches: 3. The CDR3 is 16 amino acids. In germline, CDR1 is SGHTA, CDR2 FQGNSA. The CDR3: CASSLDVAGGTDTQYF. The DNA for the CDR3 is TGTGCCAGCAGCTTAGACGTAGCGGGGGGGACAGATACGCAGTATTTT.

The gene calls are TRBV5-1 and TRBJ1-3; D gene ambiguous. This CDR3 has 14 residues. V lost 0 bases, J lost 0 bases, and 4 bases lay in between. The germline CDR1 and CDR2 sequences are SGHRS and YFSETQ. This CDR3 reads CASSLESSGNTIYF. In DNA form, the CDR3 reads TGCGCCAGCAGCTTGGAGAGCTCTGGAAACACCATATATTTT.

This clone came up a few times. V gene TRBV2 combines with J gene TRBJ1-1, with D perhaps TRBD1 (5 bases). The CDR3 runs 15 residues. Per germline, CDR1 SNHLY and CDR2 FYNNEI. V lost 6 bases and J 0 bases, leaving 14 bases between the germline ends. In nucleotides, the CDR3 is TGTGCCAGCAGCCCGGGACGACGGGTGAACACTGAAGCTTTCTTT. Translation gives CASSPGRRVNTEAFF. The complete variable domain, with remaining parts taken from reference TRBV2 and TRBJ1-1, reads EPEVTQTPSHQVTQMGQEVILRCVPISNHLYFYWYRQILGQKVEFLVSFYNNEISEKSEIFDDQFSVERPDGSNFTLKIRSTKLEDSAMYFCASSPGRRVNTEAFFGQGTRLTVV.

Concerning this clone: This likely comes from a read error, as the CDR3 has no conserved phenylalanine or tryptophan at its end. The DNA is omitted, as the CDR3 cannot be located on it reliably, and the CDR3 follows TCRdb's listing. The chain is built from TRBV11-3 and TRBJ1-2; the D call of TRBD1 is as the table states it, not checked on the DNA. From its first to its last residue, the CDR3 has 12 amino acids. Per germline, CDR1 SGHNT and CDR2 YENEEA. The chain's CDR3 is CASSLDNGTPPG.

V gene TRBV30 combines with J gene TRBJ2-7, with 7 bases aligning to TRBD1. CDR1 GTSNPN and CDR2 SVGIG come from the germline V gene (reference sequence). V lost 2 bases and J lost 2; bases outside the gene matches: 6. The CDR3 extends over 14 amino acids. The CDR3 loop is CAWSQQGPAYEQYF. Here the CDR3 DNA reads TGTGCCTGGAGTCAACAGGGGCCAGCCTACGAGCAGTACTTC.

This chain joins TRBV7-6 and TRBJ1-3; 8 nucleotides match TRBD1. Germline CDR1 reads SGHVS; CDR2 reads FNYEAQ. J was trimmed by 2 bases and V by 3 bases; bases with no gene match: 9. CDR3 length equals 17 residues. Here the CDR3 reads CASSFETQGAAGNTIYF. The DNA of the CDR3 is TGTGCCAGCAGCTTCGAAACGCAGGGGGCGGCTGGAAACACCATATATTTT.

This chain links TRBV2 with TRBJ1-2; D not certain. The CDR3 sequence is 14 residues long. CDR1 SNHLY and CDR2 FYNNEI come from the germline V gene. V was trimmed by 2 bases and J by 4 bases, leaving 11 bases between them. CDR3 DNA: TGTGCCAGCAGTGAAAGTGGGAGTACCTATGGCTACACCTTC. Protein: CASSESGSTYGYTF.

The chain employs TRBV5-1 and TRBJ2-5; no reliable D call. With 4 bases removed from V and 5 bases from J, the gap between germline ends came to 12 bases. This CDR3 is 13 amino acids long. Germline lookup yields CDR1 SGHRS and CDR2 YFSETQ. The CDR3: CASSAEFWETQYF. CDR3 nucleotide sequence: TGCGCCAGCAGCGCGGAGTTCTGGGAGACCCAGTACTTC.

The gene calls are TRBV28 and TRBJ2-7; TRBD1 matches 8 bases. The CDR3 consists of 15 residues. Trimming took 6 bases from V and 5 from J; bases not matched to a gene: 12. CDR1 and CDR2 (germline): MDHEN, SYDVKM. The CDR3 DNA reads as TGTGCCAGCAGGGGGATGTCTTCAGGGGGCAACGAGCAGTACTTC. Its translation: CASRGMSSGGNEQYF.

In this sample, this clone turned up a few times. The rearrangement links TRBV10-1 to TRBJ1-2; D gene unclear. This CDR3 is 12 amino acids long. Germline lookup yields CDR1 WNHNN and CDR2 SYGVQD (reference sequence). V lost 0 bases, J lost 6 bases, and 5 bases lay in between. The CDR3 sequence is CASSESLDGYTF. CDR3 coding DNA: TGCGCCAGCAGTGAGTCCTTGGATGGCTACACCTTC.

This clone appeared once. The rearrangement joins TRBV6-5 to TRBJ2-5; D may correspond to TRBD1 or TRBD2 (5 bases each). The CDR3 consists of 14 residues. CDR1 and CDR2 from the germline V gene are MNHEY and SVGAGI. Deletions cut 6 bases from V and 1 base from J, with 12 bases between. CDR3 nucleotides: TGTGCCAGCAGAACAGGTAGCGCCCAAGAGACCCAGTACTTC. This encodes CASRTGSAQETQYF.